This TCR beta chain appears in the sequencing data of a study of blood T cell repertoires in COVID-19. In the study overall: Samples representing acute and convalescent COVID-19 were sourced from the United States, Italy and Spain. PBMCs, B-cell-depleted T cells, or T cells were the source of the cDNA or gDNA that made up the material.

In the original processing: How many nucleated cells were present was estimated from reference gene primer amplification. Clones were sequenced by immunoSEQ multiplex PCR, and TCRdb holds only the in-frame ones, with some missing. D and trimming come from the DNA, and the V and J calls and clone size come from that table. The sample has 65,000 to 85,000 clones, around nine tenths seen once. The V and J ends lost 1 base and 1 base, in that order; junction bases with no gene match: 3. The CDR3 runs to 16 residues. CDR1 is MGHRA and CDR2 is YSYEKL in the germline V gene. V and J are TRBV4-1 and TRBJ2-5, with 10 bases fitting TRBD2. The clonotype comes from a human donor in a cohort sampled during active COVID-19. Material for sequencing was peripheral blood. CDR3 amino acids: CASSQGPSGGQETQYF. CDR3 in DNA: TGCGCCAGCAGCCAAGGGCCTAGCGGGGGCCAAGAGACCCAGTACTTC.